One and the same sample provided the 21 T cell receptor beta chains below, sequenced in a study of T cells in localized non-small cell lung cancer. Sequencing was performed with immunoSEQ multiplex PCR; in TCRdb, only in-frame clones are kept and a portion is missing. The sample has just under 35,000 clones; 80% to 95% are singletons. This specimen was peripheral blood mononuclear cells, taken before any cancer treatment. These receptors came from a female donor older than 55 with stage II lung adenocarcinoma.

The chain couples TRBV19 to TRBJ2-5; 10 bases line up with TRBD1. Trimming cost V 6 bases and J 2 bases; bases outside gene matches: 12. CDR3 length: 17 amino acids. Germline V lookup: CDR1 LNHDA, CDR2 SQIVND (reference sequence). In DNA, the CDR3 is TGTGCCAGTAGCGCCGTTGACAGGGGGCGAGTACAAGAGACCCAGTACTTC. Its translation is CASSAVDRGRVQETQYF.

The rearrangement links TRBV5-4 to TRBJ2-7, with unresolved D. The CDR3 totals 13 residues. Germline V gene data show CDR1 as SGHNT and CDR2 as YYREEE (reference sequence). Trimming stripped 4 bases from V and 2 bases from J, with 10 bases between. The CDR3 loop is CASSTEPAYEQYF. In DNA, the CDR3 is TGTGCCAGCAGCACGGAACCCGCCTACGAGCAGTACTTC. Drawing the rest from reference TRBV5-4 and TRBJ2-7, the complete variable domain is ETGVTQSPTHLIKTRGQQVTLRCSSQSGHNTVSWYQQALGQGPQFIFQYYREEENGRGNFPPRFSGLQFPNYSSELNVNALELDDSALYLCASSTEPAYEQYFGPGTRLTVT.

The chain is built from TRBV4-3 and TRBJ2-1, with D uncertain. Germline CDR1 reads LGHNA; CDR2 reads YSLEER. The CDR3 has 15 amino acids. The V end lost 5 bases, the J end lost 4 bases, and 15 bases lay between the germline ends. Here the CDR3 DNA reads TGCGCCAGCAGCTATAAACCCAAATCGTACAATGAGCAGTTCTTC. The encoded protein is CASSYKPKSYNEQFF.

The rearrangement links TRBV11-2 to TRBJ2-1; 9 positions agree with TRBD1. The length of the CDR3 is 15 residues. The germline V gene encodes CDR1 SGHAT and CDR2 FQNNGV. V dropped 5 bases and J dropped 2; count of bases not matched to a gene: 4. The DNA for the CDR3 is TGTGCCAGCAGCGGACAGGGGTTTACCTACAATGAGCAGTTCTTC. Translation: CASSGQGFTYNEQFF.

This clone was recorded once. This rearrangement joins TRBV28 to TRBJ2-2; tentatively, D is TRBD1 or TRBD2 (5 bases each). This CDR3 is built from 14 residues. Looked up from germline, CDR1 is MDHEN and CDR2 is SYDVKM. The V end was cut by 11 bases, the J end by 1 base, with 14 bases between. Here the CDR3 reads CAGMGDRNTGELFF. DNA of the CDR3: TGTGCCGGAATGGGGGATCGGAACACCGGGGAGCTGTTTTTT.

V is TRBV27 and J is TRBJ2-7; D uncertain. Trimming stripped 5 bases from V and 7 bases from J, with 15 bases between. CDR3 length equals 13 residues. Germline V gene data show CDR1 as MNHEY and CDR2 as SMNVEV (reference sequence). As DNA, the CDR3 is TGTGCCAGCAGTCCGCCTCTGGGTATTGAGCAGTACTTC. Its protein is CASSPPLGIEQYF.

The J gene is TRBJ1-1, the V gene TRBV27, with 7 bases that match TRBD1. J was trimmed by 4 bases and V by 6 bases; bases with no gene match: 2. Germline assignment: CDR1 MNHEY and CDR2 SMNVEV (reference sequence). The CDR3 consists of 12 residues. The CDR3: CASSPGGTEAFF. The CDR3 DNA reads as TGTGCCAGCAGCCCAGGGGGCACTGAAGCTTTCTTT.

The CDR3 DNA reads TGTGCCAGCTCACCACCGACAGGGGCGATAACAAACACTGAAGCTTTCTTT. Its translation: CASSPPTGAITNTEAFF. J is TRBJ1-1 and V is TRBV18; 8 nucleotides match TRBD1. CDR3 size: 17 residues. Per germline, CDR1 KGHSH and CDR2 LQKENI. V lost 0 bases and J lost 2; bases outside the gene matches: 8.

In its sample, this clone was seen once. One end of the junction fails to match germline, which may point to a read error. This chain uses TRBV28 with TRBJ2-3; maybe TRBD1 (5 bases). Germline-derived CDR1 and CDR2 are MDHEN and SYDVKM. CDR3 length: 13 amino acids. The CDR3 spells CASSPPPGPEAVF. The CDR3 DNA reads as TGTGCCAGCAGTCCTCCTCCAGGGCCTGAAGCCGTCTTT.

The chain uses TRBV7-2 and TRBJ1-4; D is possibly TRBD1 (6 bases). Germline V CDR1 and CDR2: SGHTA, FQGNSA. The CDR3 sequence is 16 residues long. Trimming left V 5 bases short and J 0 bases short, with 13 bases between. For the CDR3, the DNA is TGTGCCAGCAGCCAGACAGGAGTTGCAACTAATGAAAAACTGTTTTTT. Amino acids: CASSQTGVATNEKLFF. Using reference TRBV7-2 and TRBJ1-4 for the parts outside the CDR3, the full variable domain is GAGVSQSPSNKVTEKGKDVELRCDPISGHTALYWYRQSLGQGLEFLIYFQGNSAPDKSGLPSDRFSAERTGGSVSTLTIQRTQQEDSAVYLCASSQTGVATNEKLFFGSGTQLSVL.

This clone has a single count. DNA for the CDR3: TGTGCCACCCGGGGGGGGCCCTCGGGCTACACCTTC. It yields the protein CATRGGPSGYTF. J is TRBJ1-2 and V is TRBV28, with D possibly TRBD1 on 6 matching bases. The CDR3 sequence is 12 residues long. CDR1 is MDHEN and CDR2 is SYDVKM in the germline V gene. Trimming removed 10 bases from V and 8 bases from J, with 17 bases in between.

The chain is built from TRBV10-3 and TRBJ1-2; the match to TRBD1 covers 7 bases. The CDR3 contains 16 residues. J was trimmed by 0 bases and V by 10 bases; bases with no gene match: 14. CDR1 is ENHRY and CDR2 is SYGVKD in the germline V gene. CDR3 DNA sequence: TGTGCCACCAACCAAGACAGGGCCCCTACTAACTATGGCTACACCTTC. Protein sequence: CATNQDRAPTNYGYTF.

The chain joins TRBV6-6 to TRBJ1-3; no clear D gene. V was shortened by 6 bases and J by 0 bases, with 12 bases between the two germline ends. CDR1 and CDR2 (germline): MNHNY, SVGAGI (reference sequence). This CDR3 comprises 15 residues. For the CDR3, the DNA is TGTGCCAGCAGCCCGCCCGGGGTCTCTGGAAACACCATATATTTT. This translates into CASSPPGVSGNTIYF.

The V gene is TRBV6-5, the J gene TRBJ2-2; D remains unclear. Germline CDR1 MNHEY, CDR2 SVGAGI. CDR3 length: 15 amino acids. V gave up 6 bases and J gave up 2 bases, with 13 bases separating them. DNA of the CDR3: TGTGCCAGCAGGGCTACGATAAGTAACACCGGGGAGCTGTTTTTT. Its protein product is CASRATISNTGELFF.

V is TRBV6-6 and J is TRBJ1-1; unclear D gene. The CDR3 is 14 residues long. Trimming removed 1 base at V and 0 bases at J, with 6 bases between. CDR1 and CDR2 (germline): MNHNY, SVGAGI (reference sequence). CDR3 nucleotides: TGTGCCAGCAGTTACTATACACTGAACACTGAAGCTTTCTTT. This codes for CASSYYTLNTEAFF.

The CDR3 DNA is TGTGCCAGCAGTCCCTACCTACAACAATACGAGCAGTACTTC. Protein sequence: CASSPYLQQYEQYF. The rearrangement links TRBV6-5 to TRBJ2-7; D not resolved. The ends were cut back, 5 bases at V and 4 bases at J, with 15 bases in the middle. This CDR3 has 14 amino acids. Per germline, CDR1 MNHEY and CDR2 SVGAGI.

The chain combines TRBV18 with TRBJ1-5; D not resolved. The CDR3 extends over 16 amino acids. From germline, CDR1 is KGHSH and CDR2 LQKENI. Trimming stripped 1 base from V and 0 bases from J, with 10 bases between. The CDR3 sequence: CASSPQGWYSNQPQHF. In DNA form, the CDR3 reads TGTGCCAGCTCACCACAGGGCTGGTATAGCAATCAGCCCCAGCATTTT.

The rearrangement links TRBV7-9 to TRBJ2-1; D call uncertain. CDR3 length: 11 amino acids. Per germline, CDR1 SEHNR and CDR2 FQNEAQ (reference sequence). Trimming pared 5 bases from V and 9 bases from J, leaving 8 bases between. CDR3 protein: CASSPIFEQFF. CDR3 nucleotide sequence: TGTGCCAGCAGCCCCATTTTTGAGCAGTTCTTC.

This rearrangement joins TRBV7-2 to TRBJ2-5, with unresolved D. The CDR3 runs 12 residues. Per germline, CDR1 SGHTA and CDR2 FQGNSA. Trimming shortened V by 4 bases and J by 5 bases, and 8 bases separated the two germline ends. CDR3 amino acids: CASSSQRETQYF. Written as DNA, the CDR3 is TGTGCCAGCAGCTCTCAACGGGAGACCCAGTACTTC.

This clone showed up just once. Here the CDR3 reads CASSLERAGGYTF. CDR3 bases: TGTGCCAGCAGCTTGGAAAGGGCTGGTGGCTACACCTTC. The gene calls are TRBV5-5 and TRBJ1-2; D remains ambiguous. Trimming removed 0 bases from V and 7 bases from J, with 10 bases in between. This CDR3 comprises 13 residues. Germline lookup yields CDR1 SGHKS and CDR2 YYEKEE (reference sequence).

On this clone itself: The sample holds other DNA sequences that translate to the same CDR3. V usage is TRBV15 and J usage is TRBJ1-2, with D unclear. With 7 bases removed from V and 4 bases from J, the gap between germline ends came to 22 bases. The CDR3 covers 16 residues. The germline V gene encodes CDR1 LNHNV and CDR2 YYDKDF (reference sequence). CDR3 sequence (DNA): TGTGCCACCACCCCCATTTCGGGTGAGAGAGGCTATGGCTACACCTTC. Translated, it gives CATTPISGERGYGYTF.